This TCR beta chain was observed in a study of technical replicates of blood from a handful of donors. Germline CDR1 SQVTM, CDR2 ANQGSEA. V was cut by 7 bases and J by 1 base, with 16 bases left in between. The CDR3 contains 14 residues. This clone was recorded only once. Produced via immunoSEQ multiplex PCR; TCRdb's table is partial and in-frame only. The sample shows more than 75,000 clones, roughly 92% of them seen only once. This chain joins TRBV29-1 and TRBJ2-5; tentatively, D is TRBD2 (5 bases). The source material was T cells isolated from PBMCs. The sequence was collected from a human donor in good health. The CDR3 reads CSAGPGGRQETQYF. CDR3 DNA sequence: TGCAGCGCCGGGCCAGGAGGCCGCCAAGAGACCCAGTACTTC.